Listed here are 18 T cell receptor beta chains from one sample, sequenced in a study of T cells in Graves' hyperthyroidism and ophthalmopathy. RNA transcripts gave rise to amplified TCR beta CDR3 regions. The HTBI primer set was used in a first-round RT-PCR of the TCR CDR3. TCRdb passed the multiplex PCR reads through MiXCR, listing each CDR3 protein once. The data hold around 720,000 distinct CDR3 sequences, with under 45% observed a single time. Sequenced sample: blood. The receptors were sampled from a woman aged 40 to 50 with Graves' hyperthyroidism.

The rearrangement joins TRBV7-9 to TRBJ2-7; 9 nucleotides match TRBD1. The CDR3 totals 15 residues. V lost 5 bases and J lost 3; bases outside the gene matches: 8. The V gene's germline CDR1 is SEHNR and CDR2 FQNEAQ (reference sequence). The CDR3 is CASSHRDRDVYEQYF. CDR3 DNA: TGTGCCAGCAGCCACCGGGACAGGGACGTCTACGAGCAGTACTTC.

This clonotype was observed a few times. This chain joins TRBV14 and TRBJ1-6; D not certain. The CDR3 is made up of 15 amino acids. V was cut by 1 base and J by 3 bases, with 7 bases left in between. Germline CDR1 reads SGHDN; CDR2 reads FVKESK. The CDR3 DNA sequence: TGTGCCAGCAGCCAAGCCCGGGACTATAATTCACCCCTCCACTTT. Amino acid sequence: CASSQARDYNSPLHF.

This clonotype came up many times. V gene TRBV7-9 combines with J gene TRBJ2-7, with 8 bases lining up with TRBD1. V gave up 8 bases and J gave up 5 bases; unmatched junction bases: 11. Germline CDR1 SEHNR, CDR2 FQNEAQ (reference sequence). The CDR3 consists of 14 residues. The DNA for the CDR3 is TGTGCCAGCCTCTCCGGACAGGGCCGGGACGAGCAGTACTTC. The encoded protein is CASLSGQGRDEQYF.

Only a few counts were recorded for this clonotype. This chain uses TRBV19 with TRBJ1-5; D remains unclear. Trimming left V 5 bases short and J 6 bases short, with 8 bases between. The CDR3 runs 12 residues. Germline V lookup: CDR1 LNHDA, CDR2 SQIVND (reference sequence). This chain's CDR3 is CASSPASQPQHF. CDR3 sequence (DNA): TGTGCCAGTAGTCCCGCATCTCAGCCCCAGCATTTT.

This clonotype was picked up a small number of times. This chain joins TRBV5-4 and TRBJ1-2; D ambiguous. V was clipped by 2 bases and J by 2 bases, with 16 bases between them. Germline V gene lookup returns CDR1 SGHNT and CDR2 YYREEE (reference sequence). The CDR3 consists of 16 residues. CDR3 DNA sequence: TGTGCCAGCAGCTTTCCCTTCGGTCAGTTGAACTATGGCTACACCTTC. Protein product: CASSFPFGQLNYGYTF.

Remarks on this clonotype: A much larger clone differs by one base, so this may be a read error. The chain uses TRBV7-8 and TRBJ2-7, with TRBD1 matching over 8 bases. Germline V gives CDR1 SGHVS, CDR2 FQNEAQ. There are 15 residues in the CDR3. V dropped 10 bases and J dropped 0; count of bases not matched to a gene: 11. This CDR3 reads CATSDPDRDSYEQYF. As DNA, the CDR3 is TGTGCCACCAGTGACCCGGACAGGGACTCCTACGAGCAGTACTTC.

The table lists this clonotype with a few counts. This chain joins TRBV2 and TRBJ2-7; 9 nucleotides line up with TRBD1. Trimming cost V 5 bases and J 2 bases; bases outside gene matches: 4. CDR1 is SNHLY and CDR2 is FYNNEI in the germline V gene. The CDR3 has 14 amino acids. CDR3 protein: CASSTGGSAYEQYF. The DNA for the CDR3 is TGTGCCAGCAGTACAGGGGGCTCTGCCTACGAGCAGTACTTC.

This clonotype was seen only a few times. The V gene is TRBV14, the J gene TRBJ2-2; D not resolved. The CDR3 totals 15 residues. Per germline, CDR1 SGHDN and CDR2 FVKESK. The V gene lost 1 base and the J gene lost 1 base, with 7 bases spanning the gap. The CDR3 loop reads CASSQGLQNTGELFF. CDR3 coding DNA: TGTGCCAGCAGCCAAGGACTCCAGAACACCGGGGAGCTGTTTTTT.

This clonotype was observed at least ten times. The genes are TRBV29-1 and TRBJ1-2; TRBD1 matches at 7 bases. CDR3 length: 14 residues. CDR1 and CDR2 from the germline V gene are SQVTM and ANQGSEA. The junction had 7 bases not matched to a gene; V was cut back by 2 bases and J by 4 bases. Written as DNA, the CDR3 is TGCAGCGTTGAATATAGGGGGCGCGGCTATGGCTACACCTTC. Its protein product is CSVEYRGRGYGYTF.

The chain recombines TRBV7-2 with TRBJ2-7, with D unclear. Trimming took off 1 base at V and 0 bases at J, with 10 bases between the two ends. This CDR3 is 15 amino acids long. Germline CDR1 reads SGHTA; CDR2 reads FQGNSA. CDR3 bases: TGTGCCAGCAGCTTAGGCTCACAGAGCTCCTACGAGCAGTACTTC. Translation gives CASSLGSQSSYEQYF. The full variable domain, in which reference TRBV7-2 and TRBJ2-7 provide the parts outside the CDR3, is GAGVSQSPSNKVTEKGKDVELRCDPISGHTALYWYRQSLGQGLEFLIYFQGNSAPDKSGLPSDRFSAERTGGSVSTLTIQRTQQEDSAVYLCASSLGSQSSYEQYFGPGTRLTVT.

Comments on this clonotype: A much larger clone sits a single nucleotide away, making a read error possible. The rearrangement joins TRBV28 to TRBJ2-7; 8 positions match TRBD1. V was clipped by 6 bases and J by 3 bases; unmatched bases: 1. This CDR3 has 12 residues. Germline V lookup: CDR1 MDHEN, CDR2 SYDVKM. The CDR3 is CASRQGGYEQYF. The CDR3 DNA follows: TGTGCCAGCAGACAGGGGGGCTACGAGCAGTACTTC.

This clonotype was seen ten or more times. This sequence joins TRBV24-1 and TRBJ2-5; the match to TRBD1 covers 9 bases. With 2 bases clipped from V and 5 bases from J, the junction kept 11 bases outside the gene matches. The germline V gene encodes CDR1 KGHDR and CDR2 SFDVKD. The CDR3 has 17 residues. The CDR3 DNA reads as TGTGCCACCAGTGATTCGCCCGGGACAGGGTTGAGGGAGACCCAGTACTTC. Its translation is CATSDSPGTGLRETQYF.

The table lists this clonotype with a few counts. CDR3 loop: CAIRGGRQPQHF. Here the CDR3 DNA reads TGTGCCATCCGGGGGGGGCGTCAGCCCCAGCATTTT. V and J are TRBV12-3 or TRBV12-4 and TRBJ1-5, with TRBD1 as a possible D gene (6 bases). The V and J ends lost 10 bases and 6 bases respectively, with 13 bases between them. The CDR3 sequence is 12 residues long.

The CDR3 coding sequence is TGTGCCAGCAGCCGAGTACCCCCGGGACGGCATTTTTATCCCTACACCTTC. The encoded protein is CASSRVPPGRHFYPYTF. V usage is TRBV11-1 and J usage is TRBJ1-2, with a tentative D call TRBD1 (5 bases). The CDR3 has 17 residues. V lost 5 bases to trimming and J lost 10 bases, with 29 bases between them. Germline V gene lookup returns CDR1 SGHAT and CDR2 FQDESV (reference sequence).

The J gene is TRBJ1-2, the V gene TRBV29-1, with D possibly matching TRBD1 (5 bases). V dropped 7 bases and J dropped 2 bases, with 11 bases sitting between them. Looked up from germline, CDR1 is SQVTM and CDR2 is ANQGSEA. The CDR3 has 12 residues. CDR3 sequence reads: CSAVQVNYGYTF. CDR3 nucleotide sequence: TGCAGCGCGGTACAGGTGAACTATGGCTACACCTTC.

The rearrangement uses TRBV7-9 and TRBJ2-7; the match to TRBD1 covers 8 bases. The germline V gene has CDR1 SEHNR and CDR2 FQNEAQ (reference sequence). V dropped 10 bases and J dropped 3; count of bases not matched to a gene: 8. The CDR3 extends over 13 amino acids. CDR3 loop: CATTRDRNYEQYF. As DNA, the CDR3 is TGTGCCACCACCCGGGACAGGAACTACGAGCAGTACTTC.

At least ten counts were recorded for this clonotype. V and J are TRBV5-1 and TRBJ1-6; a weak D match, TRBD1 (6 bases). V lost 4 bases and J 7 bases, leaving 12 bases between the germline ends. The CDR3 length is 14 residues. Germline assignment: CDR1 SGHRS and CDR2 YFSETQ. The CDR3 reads CASSPGHPNSPLHF. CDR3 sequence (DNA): TGCGCCAGCAGCCCGGGACACCCAAATTCACCCCTCCACTTT. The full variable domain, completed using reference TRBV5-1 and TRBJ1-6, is KAGVTQTPRYLIKTRGQQVTLSCSPISGHRSVSWYQQTPGQGLQFLFEYFSETQRNKGNFPGRFSGRQFSNSRSEMNVSTLELGDSALYLCASSPGHPNSPLHFGNGTRLTVT.

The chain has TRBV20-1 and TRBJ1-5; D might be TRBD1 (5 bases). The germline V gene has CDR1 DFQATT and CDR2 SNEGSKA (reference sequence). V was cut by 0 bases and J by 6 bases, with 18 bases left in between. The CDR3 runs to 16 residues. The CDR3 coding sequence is TGCAGTGCTAGAGATCAAATGGGTTGGGGGATTCAGCCCCAGCATTTT. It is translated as CSARDQMGWGIQPQHF.